These 27 T cell receptor beta chains originate from one sample sequenced in a study of monozygotic twins with cystic fibrosis. Data came from immunoSEQ multiplex PCR; TCRdb stores just in-frame clones and leaves some out. This sample has 11,000 or so clones, with over 95% found just once. Sequencing used blood. The receptors come from a boy aged 5-17 years with cystic fibrosis.

The rearrangement uses TRBV6-1 and TRBJ1-2; TRBD1 matches at 10 bases. CDR1 and CDR2 (germline): MNHNS, SASEGT. V shed 3 bases and J 3 bases; nucleotides not matched to a gene: 13. This CDR3 is 18 amino acids long. In DNA form, the CDR3 reads TGTGCCAGCAGTGAGGGCCGGGACAGGGGTGTAGATTACTATGGCTACACCTTC. It translates to CASSEGRDRGVDYYGYTF.

The V call is TRBV5-6, the J call TRBJ1-2; D gene ambiguous. The V end lost 4 bases, the J end lost 5 bases, and 12 bases lay between the germline ends. The CDR3 covers 13 residues. Germline assignment: CDR1 SGHDT and CDR2 YYEEEE. The CDR3 sequence is CASSLNGVYGYTF. In DNA form, the CDR3 reads TGTGCCAGCAGCCTTAACGGGGTATATGGCTACACCTTC.

The chain combines TRBV5-1 with TRBJ2-7; the D gene could be TRBD1 or TRBD2 (5 bases each). The CDR3 loop spans 16 amino acids. V lost 0 bases, J lost 3 bases, and 16 bases lay in between. Looked up from germline, CDR1 is SGHRS and CDR2 is YFSETQ. The DNA of the CDR3 is TGCGCCAGCAGCTTGGAAGGGACCCACGTCAACTACGAGCAGTACTTC. This gives the protein CASSLEGTHVNYEQYF.

The chain has TRBV13 and TRBJ2-7; TRBD1 aligns across 8 bases. The germline CDR1 and CDR2 sequences are PRHDT and FYEKMQ (reference sequence). The CDR3 has 15 residues. Germline trimming cut 4 bases from V and 2 bases from J; bases unmatched to any gene: 7. DNA of the CDR3: TGTGCCAGCAGCTCCACGGGACAGGCGCCCTACGAGCAGTACTTC. This codes for CASSSTGQAPYEQYF. The whole variable domain, filled in from reference TRBV13 and TRBJ2-7, reads AAGVIQSPRHLIKEKRETATLKCYPIPRHDTVYWYQQGPGQDPQFLISFYEKMQSDKGSIPDRFSAQQFSDYHSELNMSSLELGDSALYFCASSSTGQAPYEQYFGPGTRLTVT.

CDR3: CASSYQSTGETEAFF. Written as DNA, the CDR3 is TGTGCCAGCAGTTACCAATCGACAGGGGAAACTGAAGCTTTCTTT. The J gene is TRBJ1-1, the V gene TRBV6-6; 8 nucleotides align to TRBD1. J was trimmed by 5 bases and V by 2 bases; bases with no gene match: 7. There are 15 residues in the CDR3. CDR1 and CDR2 from the germline V gene are MNHNY and SVGAGI (reference sequence).

Worth noting for this clone: Its ends do not fully match the called genes, so a read error is possible. This CDR3 is CASREDRGLRTEAFF. CDR3 DNA: TGTGCCAGCAGGGAAGACAGGGGATTGAGGACTGAAGCTTTCTTT. This rearrangement joins TRBV6-1 to TRBJ1-1; 8 nucleotides align to TRBD1. This CDR3 has 15 residues. Germline lookup yields CDR1 MNHNS and CDR2 SASEGT.

The chain uses TRBV12-5 and TRBJ1-2; D unresolved. V lost 0 bases to trimming and J lost 0 bases, with 17 bases between them. This CDR3 has 18 residues. Germline CDR1 reads LGHNT; CDR2 reads FRNRAP. The CDR3 coding sequence is TGTGCTAGTGGTTTGGTACCTGACGGCGAGTTACCTAACTATGGCTACACCTTC. This codes for CASGLVPDGELPNYGYTF. Full variable domain (rest looked up from reference TRBV12-5 and TRBJ1-2): DARVTQTPRHKVTEMGQEVTMRCQPILGHNTVFWYRQTMMQGLELLAYFRNRAPLDDSGMPKDRFSAEMPDATLATLKIQPSEPRDSAVYFCASGLVPDGELPNYGYTFGSGTRLTVV.

This rearrangement joins TRBV27 to TRBJ2-7; tentatively, D is TRBD1 (6 bases). The CDR3 contains 15 residues. V was shortened by 7 bases and J by 6 bases, with 22 bases between the two germline ends. Looked up from germline, CDR1 is MNHEY and CDR2 is SMNVEV (reference sequence). The CDR3 region is CASNAFPGHLSEQYF. In DNA form, the CDR3 reads TGTGCCAGCAACGCGTTCCCGGGACATTTGAGCGAGCAGTACTTC.

The chain joins TRBV15 to TRBJ2-3; D gene uncertain. CDR3 length: 16 amino acids. Per germline, CDR1 LNHNV and CDR2 YYDKDF (reference sequence). Trimming shortened V by 4 bases and J by 4 bases, and 18 bases separated the two germline ends. The CDR3 loop is CATSTRLTGEADTQYF. Written as DNA, the CDR3 is TGTGCCACCAGCACCCGTTTGACCGGAGAAGCAGATACGCAGTATTTT.

This sequence joins TRBV2 and TRBJ2-7, with D possibly TRBD2 on 6 matching bases. Trimming shortened V by 8 bases and J by 7 bases, and 21 bases separated the two germline ends. CDR3 length: 14 residues. Germline CDR1 is SNHLY and CDR2 is FYNNEI. The CDR3 here is CASPSGTHQWEQYF. The CDR3 DNA reads as TGTGCCAGCCCTTCCGGGACTCACCAGTGGGAGCAGTACTTC. Full variable domain (outside the CDR3, taken from reference TRBV2 and TRBJ2-7): EPEVTQTPSHQVTQMGQEVILRCVPISNHLYFYWYRQILGQKVEFLVSFYNNEISEKSEIFDDQFSVERPDGSNFTLKIRSTKLEDSAMYFCASPSGTHQWEQYFGPGTRLTVT.

J is TRBJ2-3 and V is TRBV19, with 9 positions matching TRBD1. The CDR3 runs 16 residues. Losses at the gene ends were 4 bases for V and 0 bases for J; bases not matched to a gene: 5. Germline CDR1 and CDR2: LNHDA and SQIVND (reference sequence). The CDR3: CASSRGGQGSTDTQYF. Here the CDR3 DNA reads TGTGCCAGTAGTAGGGGGGGACAGGGAAGCACAGATACGCAGTATTTT. The full variable domain, completed using reference TRBV19 and TRBJ2-3, is DGGITQSPKYLFRKEGQNVTLSCEQNLNHDAMYWYRQDPGQGLRLIYYSQIVNDFQKGDIAEGYSVSREKKESFPLTVTSAQKNPTAFYLCASSRGGQGSTDTQYFGPGTRLTVL.

The rearrangement links TRBV27 to TRBJ1-1, with TRBD1 identical over 7 bases. The CDR3 loop spans 15 amino acids. Trimming cost V 5 bases and J 2 bases; bases outside gene matches: 8. CDR1 is MNHEY, CDR2 SMNVEV, per germline (reference sequence). The CDR3 bases are TGTGCCAGCAGTCCGATCCGGGACAGAAACACTGAAGCTTTCTTT. This encodes CASSPIRDRNTEAFF.

J is TRBJ2-4 and V is TRBV6-5, with unresolved D. CDR1 and CDR2 (germline): MNHEY, SVGAGI. The CDR3 consists of 13 residues. Trimming stripped 8 bases from V and 0 bases from J, with 8 bases between. The CDR3 region is CASLDIAKNIQYF. CDR3 nucleotides: TGTGCCAGCCTTGACATAGCCAAAAACATTCAGTACTTC.

This chain links TRBV19 with TRBJ2-1; no reliable D call. The CDR3 runs to 15 residues. Deletions cut 3 bases from V and 0 bases from J, with 9 bases between. Germline V CDR1 and CDR2: LNHDA, SQIVND (reference sequence). The CDR3 region is CASSMADLSYNEQFF. The CDR3 nucleotides are TGTGCCAGTAGTATGGCAGACCTCTCCTACAATGAGCAGTTCTTC.

V is TRBV9 and J is TRBJ2-6; D possibly corresponds to TRBD2 (5 bases). CDR1 is SGDLS and CDR2 is YYNGEE in the germline V gene. The CDR3 has 18 amino acids. Trimming removed 4 bases at V and 1 base at J, with 18 bases between. CDR3 nucleotides: TGTGCCAGCAGCCCTCGGACTGGGCTTTTATCTGGGGCCAACGTCCTGACTTTC. It is translated as CASSPRTGLLSGANVLTF.

The chain uses TRBV2 and TRBJ1-1; 8 positions match TRBD1. V shed 5 bases and J 6 bases; nucleotides not matched to a gene: 8. The V gene's germline CDR1 is SNHLY and CDR2 FYNNEI. This CDR3 is built from 14 residues. The CDR3 spells CASSYRGGHAEAFF. The CDR3 region has the DNA TGTGCCAGCAGTTACAGGGGGGGACACGCTGAAGCTTTCTTT.

This rearrangement joins TRBV19 to TRBJ1-4; no definite D call. Germline V gene data show CDR1 as LNHDA and CDR2 as SQIVND (reference sequence). With 6 bases removed from V and 0 bases from J, the gap between germline ends came to 8 bases. This CDR3 region has 14 residues. CDR3 DNA: TGTGCCAGTAGCATATTTGCAACTAATGAAAAACTGTTTTTT. It yields the protein CASSIFATNEKLFF.

This chain links TRBV7-9 with TRBJ1-1; unclear D gene. There are 14 residues in the CDR3. V lost 3 bases and J 1 base, leaving 9 bases between the germline ends. From germline, CDR1 is SEHNR and CDR2 FQNEAQ (reference sequence). The CDR3 sequence is CASSFLSTNTEAFF. The DNA of the CDR3 is TGTGCCAGCAGCTTCCTATCTACGAACACTGAAGCTTTCTTT.

In DNA, the CDR3 is TGTGCCAGCAGTTGGGCCAGAAGCTCCTATAATTCACCCCTCCACTTT. Translating gives CASSWARSSYNSPLHF. V gene TRBV28 combines with J gene TRBJ1-6, with D unresolved. Per the germline V gene, CDR1 is MDHEN and CDR2 is SYDVKM. CDR3 length equals 16 residues. The V and J ends lost 4 bases and 0 bases respectively, with 10 bases between them.

CDR3 sequence (DNA): TGTGCCAGCAGATCCGCGGGGCTTCTCTACGAGCAGTACTTC. Protein: CASRSAGLLYEQYF. The chain uses TRBV28 and TRBJ2-7; a weak D match, TRBD2 (6 bases). V lost 6 bases and J lost 3, with 15 bases in between. This CDR3 is built from 14 residues. Germline CDR1 and CDR2: MDHEN and SYDVKM.

V is TRBV2 and J is TRBJ2-1; the D is unclear. From germline, CDR1 is SNHLY and CDR2 FYNNEI. The CDR3 extends over 12 amino acids. V was shortened by 6 bases and J by 7 bases, with 10 bases between the two germline ends. The DNA for the CDR3 is TGTGCCAGCAGGACGGACGGGAATGAGCAGTTCTTC. Protein sequence: CASRTDGNEQFF.

This clone was seen more than once but under ten times. V is TRBV7-9 and J is TRBJ1-2, with D unclear. Trimming shortened V by 0 bases and J by 3 bases, and 2 bases separated the two germline ends. The CDR3 contains 12 residues. Germline V CDR1 and CDR2: SEHNR, FQNEAQ (reference sequence). In nucleotides, the CDR3 is TGTGCCAGCAGCTTAGCTTACTATGGCTACACCTTC. Residues: CASSLAYYGYTF.

The rearrangement links TRBV9 to TRBJ2-3; D is unclear. Trimming removed 3 bases from V and 2 bases from J, with 13 bases in between. The germline CDR1 and CDR2 sequences are SGDLS and YYNGEE. This CDR3 has 15 residues. CDR3 in amino acids: CASSALFQPTDTQYF. The CDR3 coding sequence is TGTGCCAGCAGCGCTCTCTTTCAGCCCACAGATACGCAGTATTTT.

The gene calls are TRBV30 and TRBJ1-2; D not resolved. Germline lookup yields CDR1 GTSNPN and CDR2 SVGIG (reference sequence). Trimming stripped 7 bases from V and 0 bases from J, with 9 bases between. The CDR3 runs 12 residues. CDR3 region: CAYRQPNYGYTF. In nucleotides, the CDR3 is TGTGCCTACCGGCAGCCTAACTATGGCTACACCTTC.

This clone showed up just once. The chain carries TRBV5-1 and TRBJ1-5, with D tentatively TRBD1 (6 bases). Between the trimmed V and J ends, which lost 2 bases and 5 bases, there was a span of 14 bases. Germline V CDR1 and CDR2: SGHRS, YFSETQ. The CDR3 runs 15 residues. For the CDR3, the DNA is TGCGCCAGCAGCTTAACAGGGTTGTCGGATCAGCCCCAGCATTTT. Amino acids: CASSLTGLSDQPQHF.

This chain links TRBV5-6 with TRBJ2-7; 7 bases align to TRBD1. Per the germline V gene, CDR1 is SGHDT and CDR2 is YYEEEE. The CDR3 contains 17 residues. The junction had 13 bases not matched to a gene; V was cut back by 4 bases and J by 0 bases. Written as DNA, the CDR3 is TGTGCCAGCAGCCAACGATTAATACAGGGGAGCTCCTACGAGCAGTACTTC. As protein: CASSQRLIQGSSYEQYF.

This chain connects TRBV2 to TRBJ2-3; a weak D match, TRBD2 (7 bases). Germline CDR1 reads SNHLY; CDR2 reads FYNNEI. V dropped 5 bases and J dropped 5 bases, with 11 bases sitting between them. The CDR3 is 13 amino acids. The CDR3 DNA sequence: TGTGCCAGCAGTCGGGGGGCTGGAGATACGCAGTATTTT. This codes for CASSRGAGDTQYF.